This TCR beta chain was obtained from a study of T cell responses to AZD1222 COVID-19 vaccine. Germline V gives CDR1 SEHNR, CDR2 FQNEAQ (reference sequence). The CDR3 has 13 amino acids. V lost 4 bases to trimming and J lost 5 bases; unmatched junction nucleotides: 4. Study-wide findings and caveats: Close to half of all spike-specific TCRs reportedly target regions of the variants that are unmutated. In a largely white British group with more females than males, clonal diversity was possibly underestimated.

In the case of this clone: The antigen is unknown.

This table comes from immunoSEQ multiplex PCR, and its TCRdb copy is limited to in-frame clones, with some not included. Among some 130,000 clones listed, nearly 95% were seen once. The sequence came from an adult in good health. The sample consisted of peripheral blood, taken on day 0 of AZD1222 vaccination. The chain recombines TRBV7-9 with TRBJ2-5; 7 bases align to TRBD1. CDR3 sequence (DNA): TGTGCCAGCAGCTATACAGGGGACGAGACCCAGTACTTC. Its translation is CASSYTGDETQYF. Full variable domain (missing parts from reference TRBV7-9 and TRBJ2-5): DTGVSQNPRHKITKRGQNVTFRCDPISEHNRLYWYRQTLGQGPEFLTYFQNEAQLEKSRLLSDRFSAERPKGSFSTLEIQRTEQGDSAMYLCASSYTGDETQYFGPGTRLLVL.